Below are 19 T cell receptor beta chains sequenced from a single sample in a study of blood T cell repertoires in COVID-19. Generated by immunoSEQ multiplex PCR, the TCRdb table keeps only in-frame clones and is missing some. The sample lists some 170,000 clones, approximately 84% occurring once. The sample taken for sequencing was PBMCs or T cells enriched from blood (not recorded which). These TCRs come from a human donor with acute COVID-19. The donor label of this sample is uncertain.

The chain uses TRBV6-5 and TRBJ1-1, with D maybe TRBD1 (6 bases). CDR1 and CDR2 from the germline V gene are MNHEY and SVGAGI. V shed 10 bases and J shed 4 bases, with 16 bases lying between them. The CDR3 loop spans 13 amino acids. The CDR3 coding sequence is TGTGCCATGAGGGAACAGGGATCCACTGAAGCTTTCTTT. Translation gives CAMREQGSTEAFF.

This chain joins TRBV19 and TRBJ1-2; possibly TRBD1 for D (5 bases). CDR3 length equals 14 residues. V was shortened by 6 bases and J by 8 bases, with 19 bases between the two germline ends. Germline values: CDR1 LNHDA, CDR2 SQIVND (reference sequence). For the CDR3, the DNA is TGTGCCAGTAGCAACTTAGTCCAGGGCAACGGCTACACCTTC. Encoded protein: CASSNLVQGNGYTF.

V is TRBV11-1 and J is TRBJ2-3; 9 nucleotides match TRBD2. Germline V CDR1 and CDR2: SGHAT, FQDESV (reference sequence). V lost 5 bases and J lost 6; bases outside the gene matches: 12. The CDR3 runs to 16 residues. The CDR3 loop is CASSPDSGGPDDTQYF. CDR3 bases: TGTGCCAGCAGCCCAGATAGCGGGGGTCCGGATGATACGCAGTATTTT. The variable domain in full, completed from reference TRBV11-1 and TRBJ2-3, reads EAEVAQSPRYKITEKSQAVAFWCDPISGHATLYWYRQILGQGPELLVQFQDESVVDDSQLPKDRFSAERLKGVDSTLKIQPAELGDSAMYLCASSPDSGGPDDTQYFGPGTRLTVL.

This sequence joins TRBV11-2 and TRBJ2-4, with TRBD2 matching 16 bases. The CDR3 runs 20 residues. The trim removed 0 bases at V and 1 base at J, leaving 6 bases unmatched. The germline V gene has CDR1 SGHAT and CDR2 FQNNGV. The DNA of the CDR3 is TGTGCCAGCAGCTTAGAGGGACTAGCGGGGGGGCCGAAGGCCAAAAACATTCAGTACTTC. It translates to CASSLEGLAGGPKAKNIQYF. The whole variable domain, remainder taken from reference TRBV11-2 and TRBJ2-4, is EAGVAQSPRYKIIEKRQSVAFWCNPISGHATLYWYQQILGQGPKLLIQFQNNGVVDDSQLPKDRFSAERLKGVDSTLKIQPAKLEDSAVYLCASSLEGLAGGPKAKNIQYFGAGTRLSVL.

The chain links TRBV2 to TRBJ1-5, with TRBD1 matching over 7 bases. This CDR3 has 13 amino acids. After removal of 4 bases from V and 5 bases from J, the junction contained 2 bases not matched to a gene. Germline V gives CDR1 SNHLY, CDR2 FYNNEI. CDR3 DNA sequence: TGTGCCAGCAGTGGCAGGGGGGATCAGCCCCAGCATTTT. Residues: CASSGRGDQPQHF.

CDR3 protein: CASSDSSGGGGDTQYF. CDR3 sequence (DNA): TGTGCCAGCAGTGACTCGAGTGGCGGGGGGGGAGATACGCAGTATTTT. This chain connects TRBV6-4 to TRBJ2-3; TRBD2 matches at 9 bases. The CDR3 loop spans 16 amino acids. Germline V gene sequence: CDR1 MRHNA, CDR2 SNTAGT. The J segment lost 5 bases and the V segment lost 0 bases, leaving 6 bases of the junction unmatched.

The chain links TRBV29-1 to TRBJ2-5; D might be TRBD1 (5 bases). Trimming pared 0 bases from V and 4 bases from J, leaving 12 bases between. Germline assignment: CDR1 SQVTM and CDR2 ANQGSEA. CDR3 size: 14 residues. CDR3 sequence: CSVEDFQGRETQYF. The CDR3 bases are TGCAGCGTTGAAGATTTCCAGGGAAGAGAGACCCAGTACTTC.

This clone has just a few counts. This sequence joins TRBV9 and TRBJ2-6, with a weak D call TRBD2 (5 bases). V was cut by 6 bases and J by 4 bases, with 17 bases left in between. CDR3 size: 16 residues. CDR1 is SGDLS and CDR2 is YYNGEE in the germline V gene. The CDR3 sequence is CASTRVSLAGANVLTF. CDR3 sequence (DNA): TGTGCCAGCACGCGGGTCTCCCTGGCAGGGGCCAACGTCCTGACTTTC.

The rearrangement uses TRBV18 and TRBJ1-5; 12 positions agree with TRBD1. The CDR3 is 15 amino acids. CDR1 and CDR2 from the germline V gene are KGHSH and LQKENI. Losses at the gene ends were 3 bases for V and 8 bases for J; bases not matched to a gene: 5. The CDR3 nucleotides are TGTGCCAGCTCACCTGGGACAGGGGGCCGGGAGCCCCAGCATTTT. It specifies CASSPGTGGREPQHF.

The rearrangement joins TRBV10-1 to TRBJ2-1, with 12 bases that match TRBD2. Germline assignment: CDR1 WNHNN and CDR2 SYGVQD (reference sequence). V was clipped by 8 bases and J by 9 bases; unmatched bases: 14. The CDR3 consists of 16 residues. The CDR3, as DNA: TGCGCCAGCCGGAACCTGGGGCTAGCGGGGGGGCTTGAGCAGTTCTTC. Its protein product is CASRNLGLAGGLEQFF.

The V call is TRBV5-1, the J call TRBJ1-3; the match to TRBD1 covers 10 bases. In germline, CDR1 is SGHRS, CDR2 YFSETQ. With V trimmed by 5 bases and J by 0 bases, 5 bases remained unmatched. This CDR3 is built from 16 residues. The CDR3 protein is CASSLTGGPSGNTIYF. CDR3 in DNA: TGCGCCAGCAGTTTGACAGGGGGCCCCTCTGGAAACACCATATATTTT.

This rearrangement joins TRBV7-3 to TRBJ2-3, with TRBD1 identical over 11 bases. The germline gives CDR1 SGHTA, CDR2 FQGTGA. The CDR3 contains 17 residues. The V and J ends lost 0 bases and 3 bases, in that order; junction bases with no gene match: 5. In nucleotides, the CDR3 is TGTGCCAGCAGCTTAACGGGCGGACAGGGGGCAACAGATACGCAGTATTTT. This gives the protein CASSLTGGQGATDTQYF.

The rearrangement links TRBV11-2 to TRBJ1-6; D is possibly TRBD1 (5 bases). The CDR3 consists of 15 residues. V was shortened by 6 bases and J by 10 bases, with 19 bases between the two germline ends. Germline loops: CDR1 SGHAT, CDR2 FQNNGV. The DNA for the CDR3 is TGTGCCAGCAGACGCCCGGGACGGGGGATGTCACCCCTCCACTTT. Encoded protein: CASRRPGRGMSPLHF.

The rearrangement joins TRBV7-9 to TRBJ2-1, with 9 positions matching TRBD1. In germline, CDR1 is SEHNR, CDR2 FQNEAQ (reference sequence). The CDR3 totals 15 residues. Germline trimming cut 5 bases from V and 8 bases from J; bases unmatched to any gene: 10. CDR3 in DNA: TGTGCCAGCAGCGCCGGGACAGGGAGTCTCGATGAGCAGTTCTTC. Translating it yields CASSAGTGSLDEQFF.

The CDR3 loop reads CASSRVTTGGYNNEQFF. In DNA form, the CDR3 reads TGTGCCAGCAGCCGAGTTACGACAGGGGGCTACAACAATGAGCAGTTCTTC. V usage is TRBV13 and J usage is TRBJ2-1, with 10 bases that match TRBD1. This CDR3 is 17 amino acids long. Trimming cost V 5 bases and J 5 bases; bases outside gene matches: 12. Germline V CDR1 and CDR2: PRHDT, FYEKMQ (reference sequence).

The J gene is TRBJ1-1, the V gene TRBV4-2; maybe TRBD1 (6 bases). Trimming cost V 0 bases and J 4 bases, with 12 bases left between them. CDR1 and CDR2 from the germline V gene are LGHNA and YNFKEQ. This CDR3 contains 15 residues. The CDR3 sequence: CASSQESGEGTEAFF. DNA for the CDR3: TGTGCCAGCAGCCAAGAATCAGGGGAAGGCACTGAAGCTTTCTTT.

V usage is TRBV7-9 and J usage is TRBJ1-4, with a possible D match to TRBD1 (5 bases). From germline, CDR1 is SEHNR and CDR2 FQNEAQ (reference sequence). CDR3 size: 16 residues. V was cut by 2 bases and J by 0 bases, with 10 bases left in between. The CDR3 DNA sequence: TGTGCCAGCAGCTTAAGGGGTTCCCCAACTAATGAAAAACTGTTTTTT. Encoded protein: CASSLRGSPTNEKLFF.

The genes are TRBV4-1 and TRBJ2-1; D is uncertain. Germline V lookup: CDR1 MGHRA, CDR2 YSYEKL. V lost 1 base, J lost 0 bases, and 7 bases lay in between. The CDR3 contains 15 residues. CDR3 amino acids: CASSQVSISYNEQFF. CDR3 in DNA: TGCGCCAGCAGCCAAGTGTCCATCTCCTACAATGAGCAGTTCTTC.

V and J are TRBV5-4 and TRBJ1-2; D possibly corresponds to TRBD1 (5 bases). Germline V CDR1 and CDR2: SGHNT, YYREEE (reference sequence). V lost 5 bases and J lost 4, with 15 bases in between. CDR3 size: 14 residues. For the CDR3, the DNA is TGTGCCAGCAGTTCCGAGACAGCCTCCTATGGCTACACCTTC. It specifies CASSSETASYGYTF.